These 13 T cell receptor beta chains originate from one sample sequenced in a study of OX40 agonist ivuxolimab in advanced cancers. Library prep was done by the immunoSEQ multiplex PCR assay. TCRdb took over this immuneACCESS table, retaining in-frame rearrangements with V and J assigned. Such tables are incomplete; in checked studies, under half of the missing clones stem from an unresolved V gene, and the remainder is unexplained. The sample profile shows about 72,000 clones; roughly 91% of them were found once. The ten largest clones represent around 2.5% of the sample. This material consisted of CD4+ or CD8+ T cells sorted from blood, taken in a trial of the OX40 agonist ivuxolimab. Receptors originate from an adult with an advanced solid tumor such as melanoma, head and neck, liver or kidney cancer.

CDR3 sequence (DNA): TGTGCCACCAGCAGAGAGCCAGCGGGGGGGCCAGGGGAGACCCAGTACTTC. Translated: CATSREPAGGPGETQYF. This sequence joins TRBV15 and TRBJ2-5; 10 bases are shared with TRBD2. CDR1 is LNHNV, CDR2 YYDKDF, per germline (reference sequence). The CDR3 sequence is 17 residues long. V dropped 0 bases and J dropped 5; count of bases not matched to a gene: 9.

This clone was seen a handful of times. V gene TRBV15 combines with J gene TRBJ2-3; D unclear. The V end was cut by 0 bases, the J end by 6 bases, with 16 bases between. The CDR3 has 16 residues. Germline CDR1 reads LNHNV; CDR2 reads YYDKDF (reference sequence). The CDR3 is CATSRDIGDPLDTQYF. CDR3 nucleotide sequence: TGTGCCACCAGCAGAGATATCGGCGACCCGTTGGATACGCAGTATTTT.

V and J are TRBV28 and TRBJ1-5, with D possibly matching TRBD1 (5 bases). This CDR3 comprises 14 residues. Germline lookup yields CDR1 MDHEN and CDR2 SYDVKM. V dropped 5 bases and J dropped 1 base, with 9 bases sitting between them. The CDR3 protein is CASSLGDSNQPQHF. CDR3 nucleotides: TGTGCCAGCAGTCTCGGGGACAGCAATCAGCCCCAGCATTTT.

For the CDR3, the DNA is TGCGCCAGCAGCGGGCGGGGACAGGGTGAGACCTCTGGAAACACCATATATTTT. Its translation: CASSGRGQGETSGNTIYF. The V and J genes are TRBV5-1 and TRBJ1-3; TRBD1 matches at 9 bases. Germline V CDR1 and CDR2: SGHRS, YFSETQ. V was pared by 4 bases and J by 0 bases, with 11 bases of the junction left unmatched. CDR3 length: 18 amino acids. Filled out from reference TRBV5-1 and TRBJ1-3, the complete variable domain reads KAGVTQTPRYLIKTRGQQVTLSCSPISGHRSVSWYQQTPGQGLQFLFEYFSETQRNKGNFPGRFSGRQFSNSRSEMNVSTLELGDSALYLCASSGRGQGETSGNTIYFGEGSWLTVV.

This clone was picked up one time. V usage is TRBV15 and J usage is TRBJ2-6; no reliable D call. Germline values: CDR1 LNHNV, CDR2 YYDKDF (reference sequence). V was cut by 1 base and J by 2 bases, with 6 bases left in between. There are 15 residues in the CDR3. CDR3: CATSRGGAGANVLTF. DNA for the CDR3: TGTGCCACCAGCAGAGGAGGAGCTGGGGCCAACGTCCTGACTTTC.

The rearrangement links TRBV21-1 to TRBJ2-2; the table's TRBD2 call for D was not verified on the DNA. TRBV21-1 is a recognized pseudogene. The CDR3 is 17 residues long. CDR3 bases: TGTGCCAGCAGCATAGGACCTGCTAGCGGGGAAATCGGGGAGCTGTTTTTT. Its protein is CASSIGPASGEIGELFF.

Concerning this clone itself: The DNA is left out, because the CDR3 cannot be placed on it with certainty; the CDR3 is given as TCRdb lists it. The gene calls are TRBV28 and TRBJ2-7; the D call in the table, TRBD1, was not verified against the DNA. CDR1 MDHEN and CDR2 SYDVKM come from the germline V gene. The CDR3 numbers 14 amino acids, ends counted. The CDR3 sequence is CASSFLAGDYEQYF.

The chain links TRBV23-1 to TRBJ1-2; tentative D call: TRBD1 (5 bases). TRBV23-1 counts as an open reading frame of uncertain function. V lost 2 bases to trimming and J lost 6 bases, with 13 bases between them. This CDR3 has 14 residues. CDR3 sequence (DNA): TGCGCCAGCAGTCAACGAGGGTGGGGCCATGGCTACACCTTC. It specifies CASSQRGWGHGYTF.

This clone has just a few counts. The rearrangement links TRBV30 to TRBJ1-3, with unresolved D. Trimming took 0 bases from V and 8 from J, leaving 8 bases between them. Germline V CDR1 and CDR2: GTSNPN, SVGIG (reference sequence). The CDR3 length is 12 residues. The chain's CDR3 is CAWSVNGDTIYF. CDR3 DNA: TGTGCCTGGAGTGTAAACGGAGACACCATATATTTT.

CDR3 in amino acids: CASSFVPTSEAFF. The CDR3 DNA reads as TGTGCCAGCAGTTTCGTCCCCACCAGCGAGGCTTTCTTT. This sequence joins TRBV2 and TRBJ1-1; the D is unclear. The germline V gene encodes CDR1 SNHLY and CDR2 FYNNEI. The CDR3 consists of 13 residues. V lost 5 bases to trimming and J lost 11 bases, with 18 bases between them. Full variable domain (outside the CDR3, taken from reference TRBV2 and TRBJ1-1): EPEVTQTPSHQVTQMGQEVILRCVPISNHLYFYWYRQILGQKVEFLVSFYNNEISEKSEIFDDQFSVERPDGSNFTLKIRSTKLEDSAMYFCASSFVPTSEAFFGQGTRLTVV.

The V and J genes are TRBV6-5 and TRBJ2-7; D is unclear. CDR1 MNHEY and CDR2 SVGAGI come from the germline V gene. The CDR3 has 12 amino acids. V was cut by 8 bases and J by 6 bases, with 14 bases left in between. In nucleotides, the CDR3 is TGTGCCAGCTCTCCGGTCCTGGGCGAGCAGTACTTC. Protein product: CASSPVLGEQYF.

V gene TRBV7-2 combines with J gene TRBJ2-1, with TRBD1 as a possible D gene (5 bases). The V gene's germline CDR1 is SGHTA and CDR2 FQGNSA. The CDR3 contains 13 residues. The V gene lost 4 bases and the J gene lost 7 bases, with 11 bases spanning the gap. The CDR3 region is CASSSLRDNEQFF. Here the CDR3 DNA reads TGTGCCAGCAGCTCCCTCAGGGATAATGAGCAGTTCTTC.

This chain uses TRBV19 with TRBJ1-2, with 7 nucleotides matching TRBD1. There are 15 residues in the CDR3. V gave up 5 bases and J gave up 3 bases; unmatched junction bases: 9. Looked up from germline, CDR1 is LNHDA and CDR2 is SQIVND (reference sequence). The DNA for the CDR3 is TGTGCCAGTAGTGACAATGAGGGGGCGGACTATGGCTACACCTTC. Translation gives CASSDNEGADYGYTF.